The T cell receptor beta chain described here comes from a study of T cells after posttransplantation cyclophosphamide (TCRdb year 2016). Concerning the study at large: The study tracked T cell repertoire reconstitution by TRB sequencing after myeloablative bone marrow transplantation using posttransplantation cyclophosphamide as GVHD prophylaxis. Up to about 3 additional blood samples from 2 to 5.2 years after transplant were also TRB-sequenced in 3 patients, as was pretransplant blood from a handful of patients. Blood from every one of the 30 or so PTCy patients who had 1-year posttransplant specimens underwent TRB sequencing. Because TRA and TRB clonality correlated tightly in under ten samples, the subsequent TCR analyses were limited to TRB only. Public TRB sequences were checked against a database of over 3,500 sequences associated with responses to pathogens, tumor antigens, self-antigens and alloantigens. Samples from roughly 35 PTCy-treated patients, along with samples from roughly 15 of their related bone marrow donors, underwent antigen receptor sequencing.

Its CDR3 holds 16 amino acids, cysteine through phenylalanine. Of the read, only the CDR3 DNA is kept; its 48 bases are in frame from base 1. The germline V gene supplies CDR1 SGHTA and CDR2 FQGTGA. Genomic DNA was used for TRB sequencing, which was performed with the immunoSEQ assay at survey resolution or with the hsTCRB kit. In the original analysis: The immunoSEQ software handled the initial read processing, while the LymphoSeq R package was used for the repertoire analyses. Clonality was calculated as 1 minus normalized Shannon entropy, and the Gini coefficient was also calculated for each TRB dataset. To infer phenotypes in unsorted samples, TRB sequences from sorted subsets of the recipient or donor were mapped onto the unsorted samples of the same recipient. This is the immuneACCESS table as TCRdb keeps it, with only in-frame sequences that have V and J called. A part of the clones is gone; compared with another copy, unresolved V genes explain less than half, and the rest is unexplained. V, J and clone size derive from that table, while D and trimming were established from the DNA sequence. The sample table lists about 19,000 clones, 95% to 98% of them with a count of one. The top ten clonotypes cover around 0.15% of the sample.

Comment on this clone: Its antigen is still unknown. Compared with germline, one end of the junction differs, possibly owing to a read error.

The paper as a whole reports these results and caveats: Across 45 patients, recipient CMV seropositivity and CMV reactivation were highly associated with TRB clonality; PTCy diversity was similar to CNI/methotrexate controls. The TRB repertoires of T cells infiltrating skin or GI tract showed only limited overlap with the TRB repertoires of T cells in blood. Donor-recipient similarity was low at 1-2 months but increased during the first year, and donor CD8+ memory clones often dominated later blood repertoires.

Naive T cells were defined as viable CD3+CD4+ or CD3+CD8+ cells that were CCR7+CD45RA+CD45RO-CD95-CD27+CD28+. Related bone marrow donors provided peripheral blood samples on the day of marrow donation. Peripheral blood and bone marrow mononuclear cells were isolated by Ficoll-Hypaque density centrifugation and were cryopreserved. Sorting of CD4+ and CD8+ T cells, including naive and memory subsets, was performed by FACS on a FACSAria II. The specimen was naive CD4+ T cells sorted from PBMCs. The clonotype originates from a man aged 35 to 55 in good health, CMV-negative, and a related stem cell transplant donor. The rearrangement joined TRBV7-3 to TRBJ2-1; a tentative D call is TRBD2 (5 bases match). The bases are TGTGCCAGCAGCCTAACGACGAGGGCCCCCATCAGTGAGCAGTTCTTC. This translates into CASSLTTRAPISEQFF.